The 30 T cell receptor beta chains listed next were all sequenced from one sample in a study of cytomegalovirus exposure and HLA in healthy donors. PCR was performed using 60 Vbeta and 13 Jbeta primers. Clones were sequenced by immunoSEQ multiplex PCR, and TCRdb holds only the in-frame ones, with some missing. The sample yields about 130,000 clones, approximately 82% seen once. The sample was PBMCs. These receptors originate from a woman aged 18-35 years in good health and CMV-seropositive.

The gene calls are TRBV5-8 and TRBJ2-7; TRBD2 is a possible D gene (6 bases). V was pared by 2 bases and J by 4 bases, with 22 bases between. Germline values: CDR1 SGHTS, CDR2 YDEGEE. There are 17 residues in the CDR3. CDR3 nucleotides: TGTGCCAGCAGCTTCTCCCCCCTCACGGGGGAATCTTACGAGCAGTACTTC. Protein sequence: CASSFSPLTGESYEQYF. Full variable domain (remainder filled in from reference TRBV5-8 and TRBJ2-7): EAGVTQSPTHLIKTRGQQATLRCSPISGHTSVYWYQQALGLGLQFLLWYDEGEERNRGNFPPRFSGRQFPNYSSELNVNALELEDSALYLCASSFSPLTGESYEQYFGPGTRLTVT.

CDR3 coding DNA: TGTGCCAGCAGCTCCGGGACTAGCACAGATACGCAGTATTTT. Its translation: CASSSGTSTDTQYF. The chain combines TRBV7-9 with TRBJ2-3; D possibly corresponds to TRBD2 (6 bases). With 4 bases removed from V and 0 bases from J, the gap between germline ends came to 8 bases. The CDR3 contains 14 residues. From germline, CDR1 is SEHNR and CDR2 FQNEAQ (reference sequence).

The rearrangement links TRBV5-6 to TRBJ2-7; D might be TRBD2 (6 bases). The length of the CDR3 is 13 residues. From germline, CDR1 is SGHDT and CDR2 YYEEEE. The V gene lost 7 bases and the J gene lost 5 bases, with 16 bases spanning the gap. The CDR3 sequence is CASGGWGRDEQYF. The CDR3 nucleotides are TGTGCCAGCGGGGGGTGGGGACGTGACGAGCAGTACTTC.

The chain uses TRBV5-1 and TRBJ1-1; 10 bases line up with TRBD1. Unmatched junction bases numbered 9, after V lost 0 bases and J lost 7 bases. CDR1 is SGHRS and CDR2 is YFSETQ in the germline V gene. This CDR3 contains 16 residues. The chain's CDR3 is CASSLVPWTGGHEAFF. CDR3 bases: TGCGCCAGCAGCTTGGTGCCCTGGACAGGGGGACATGAAGCTTTCTTT.

The rearrangement joins TRBV10-3 to TRBJ2-1, with no clear D. From germline, CDR1 is ENHRY and CDR2 SYGVKD. The CDR3 totals 13 residues. V dropped 3 bases and J dropped 9 bases, with 12 bases sitting between them. CDR3: CAISDEIRGEQFF. The CDR3 coding sequence is TGTGCCATCAGTGATGAGATCCGCGGTGAGCAGTTCTTC.

This clone was counted only a few times. The chain couples TRBV18 to TRBJ2-5; a possible D gene is TRBD2 (5 bases). The CDR3 is made up of 14 amino acids. CDR1 is KGHSH and CDR2 is LQKENI in the germline V gene. V dropped 3 bases and J dropped 4 bases, with 12 bases sitting between them. The CDR3 spells CASSPPGLLETQYF. The CDR3 DNA reads TGTGCCAGCTCACCCCCGGGGTTGTTAGAGACCCAGTACTTC.

The genes are TRBV9 and TRBJ1-4, with 7 nucleotides matching TRBD1. V shed 2 bases and J 4 bases; nucleotides not matched to a gene: 5. The CDR3 loop spans 15 amino acids. Germline CDR1 reads SGDLS; CDR2 reads YYNGEE. The CDR3 region is CASSVMGQSNEKLFF. The CDR3 DNA reads as TGTGCCAGCAGCGTTATGGGACAGAGTAATGAAAAACTGTTTTTT.

This chain connects TRBV11-2 to TRBJ1-1; maybe TRBD1 (6 bases). Germline lookup yields CDR1 SGHAT and CDR2 FQNNGV. The CDR3 length is 16 residues. Between the trimmed V and J ends, which lost 0 bases and 0 bases, there was a span of 11 bases. The CDR3 region has the DNA TGTGCCAGCAGCTTAGAGTTTGGACAGATGAACACTGAAGCTTTCTTT. It encodes CASSLEFGQMNTEAFF. Full variable domain (outside the CDR3, taken from reference TRBV11-2 and TRBJ1-1): EAGVAQSPRYKIIEKRQSVAFWCNPISGHATLYWYQQILGQGPKLLIQFQNNGVVDDSQLPKDRFSAERLKGVDSTLKIQPAKLEDSAVYLCASSLEFGQMNTEAFFGQGTRLTVV.

The V and J genes are TRBV10-3 and TRBJ1-2; a possible D gene is TRBD1 (5 bases). The CDR3 length is 13 residues. V was pared by 11 bases and J by 4 bases, with 17 bases between. CDR1 ENHRY and CDR2 SYGVKD come from the germline V gene. CDR3 loop: CAAGRGLSYGYTF. The CDR3 coding sequence is TGTGCCGCAGGGAGGGGACTTAGCTATGGCTACACCTTC.

The chain combines TRBV5-1 with TRBJ2-2; 8 bases fit TRBD2. Germline CDR1 and CDR2: SGHRS and YFSETQ. This CDR3 is 16 amino acids long. V trimming: 3 bases; J trimming: 2 bases; junction bases outside the gene matches: 6. The CDR3 nucleotides are TGCGCCAGCAGCTCCCAACTAGCGGCTAACACCGGGGAGCTGTTTTTT. This translates into CASSSQLAANTGELFF.

The chain combines TRBV10-1 with TRBJ2-1, with D hard to call. V lost 1 base and J 4 bases, leaving 5 bases between the germline ends. The germline V gene has CDR1 WNHNN and CDR2 SYGVQD (reference sequence). The CDR3 is 13 residues long. The CDR3 sequence: CASSEYGYNEQFF. The CDR3 nucleotides are TGCGCCAGCAGTGAGTACGGGTACAATGAGCAGTTCTTC.

This clone occurred a few times. CDR3 sequence: CASSFVTGELFF. In DNA form, the CDR3 reads TGTGCCAGCAGCTTTGTAACCGGGGAGCTGTTTTTT. J is TRBJ2-2 and V is TRBV7-6; unclear D gene. Germline CDR1 SGHVS, CDR2 FNYEAQ. CDR3 length: 12 amino acids. Trimming cost V 3 bases and J 5 bases, with 4 bases left between them.

The count of this clone is one. The chain has TRBV9 and TRBJ2-7; TRBD2 matches at 11 bases. This CDR3 spans 16 amino acids. V was pared by 2 bases and J by 0 bases, with 4 bases of the junction left unmatched. Per germline, CDR1 SGDLS and CDR2 YYNGEE. The DNA for the CDR3 is TGTGCCAGCAGCGTCACTAGCGGGGGCAGCTCCTACGAGCAGTACTTC. Translation gives CASSVTSGGSSYEQYF.

The rearrangement links TRBV19 to TRBJ2-3, with 8 bases that match TRBD1. Trimming took 7 bases from V and 3 from J; bases not matched to a gene: 3. This CDR3 spans 13 amino acids. Germline V lookup: CDR1 LNHDA, CDR2 SQIVND (reference sequence). The chain's CDR3 is CASKDRGTDTQYF. The CDR3, as DNA: TGTGCCAGTAAAGACAGGGGAACAGATACGCAGTATTTT.

This clone was picked up a small number of times. The V and J genes are TRBV6-4 and TRBJ1-6; D gene ambiguous. The CDR3 sequence is 16 residues long. Per germline, CDR1 MRHNA and CDR2 SNTAGT. Trimming pared 2 bases from V and 7 bases from J, leaving 15 bases between. The chain's CDR3 is CASSDTRGGRNSPLHF. The CDR3 coding sequence is TGTGCCAGCAGTGACACAAGAGGAGGCCGGAATTCACCCCTCCACTTT.

This chain uses TRBV6-6 with TRBJ1-1; no clear D. Germline CDR1 is MNHNY and CDR2 is SVGAGI (reference sequence). Trimming pared 5 bases from V and 7 bases from J, leaving 11 bases between. This CDR3 contains 12 residues. The CDR3 spells CASSNPRVEAFF. The CDR3 nucleotides read TGTGCCAGCAGTAACCCGCGGGTTGAAGCTTTCTTT.

The genes are TRBV7-8 and TRBJ1-2; D uncertain. Germline values: CDR1 SGHVS, CDR2 FQNEAQ. This CDR3 region has 13 residues. V gave up 1 base and J gave up 8 bases, with 11 bases separating them. The CDR3 protein is CASSLGEMRGYTF. CDR3 DNA: TGTGCCAGCAGCTTAGGAGAAATGAGGGGCTACACCTTC.

Points on this clone: The junction shows a germline mismatch at one end, possibly a read error. The rearrangement links TRBV5-1 to TRBJ1-2; maybe TRBD1 (6 bases). The germline CDR1 and CDR2 sequences are SGHRS and YFSETQ. This CDR3 has 16 amino acids. CDR3 protein: CAGRLGRDNPNYGYTF. The CDR3 DNA sequence: TGCGCCGGCAGACTGGGAAGGGACAACCCTAACTATGGCTACACCTTC.

The chain links TRBV10-3 to TRBJ2-2, with 7 bases aligning to TRBD1. Germline assignment: CDR1 ENHRY and CDR2 SYGVKD. J was trimmed by 3 bases and V by 4 bases; bases with no gene match: 11. This CDR3 has 17 residues. The chain's CDR3 is CAISGSRTGAHTGELFF. CDR3 nucleotide sequence: TGTGCCATCAGTGGATCAAGAACAGGGGCGCACACCGGGGAGCTGTTTTTT.

J is TRBJ2-7 and V is TRBV6-5; possibly TRBD2 for D (5 bases). This CDR3 comprises 16 residues. V was trimmed by 0 bases and J by 0 bases, leaving 12 bases between them. Germline-derived CDR1 and CDR2 are MNHEY and SVGAGI. For the CDR3, the DNA is TGTGCCAGCAGTTACTCGCCAGAAGGGAGCTCCTACGAGCAGTACTTC. It is translated as CASSYSPEGSSYEQYF.

The J gene is TRBJ2-2, the V gene TRBV2; perhaps TRBD1 as D (6 bases). CDR1 SNHLY and CDR2 FYNNEI come from the germline V gene. This CDR3 contains 15 residues. With 6 bases removed from V and 0 bases from J, the gap between germline ends came to 11 bases. The CDR3, as DNA: TGTGCCAGCAGCGAGGACAGTTCGAACACCGGGGAGCTGTTTTTT. The encoded protein is CASSEDSSNTGELFF.

This sequence joins TRBV18 and TRBJ2-3, with 7 bases identical to TRBD2. The CDR3 consists of 16 residues. Germline V lookup: CDR1 KGHSH, CDR2 LQKENI. The V gene end was trimmed by 3 bases and the J gene end by 1 base; junction bases not matched to a gene: 7. In nucleotides, the CDR3 is TGTGCCAGCTCACCGTACGGCGCGGGGGGCACAGATACGCAGTATTTT. Protein product: CASSPYGAGGTDTQYF.

This clone has a handful of counts. The junction shows a germline mismatch at one end, possibly a read error. The chain links TRBV7-9 to TRBJ1-6; D unclear. CDR1 is SEHNR, CDR2 FQNEAQ, per germline (reference sequence). The CDR3 is 16 amino acids. This chain's CDR3 is CSSSLAMGLIGSPLHF. The CDR3 region has the DNA TGTTCCAGCAGCTTAGCGATGGGCCTCATCGGTTCACCCCTCCACTTT.

This rearrangement joins TRBV11-2 to TRBJ1-1; D not certain. Germline CDR1 SGHAT, CDR2 FQNNGV. V lost 0 bases, J lost 7 bases, and 12 bases lay in between. CDR3 length: 14 amino acids. This CDR3 reads CASSLDLPHREAFF. The CDR3 DNA follows: TGTGCCAGCAGCTTAGATCTTCCACACCGTGAAGCTTTCTTT.

This chain joins TRBV6-1 and TRBJ2-1, with TRBD1 matching over 9 bases. The germline V gene has CDR1 MNHNS and CDR2 SASEGT. The CDR3 has 14 residues. V dropped 5 bases and J dropped 5; count of bases not matched to a gene: 4. CDR3 loop: CASSTWTGDNEQFF. For the CDR3, the DNA is TGTGCCAGCAGTACCTGGACAGGGGACAATGAGCAGTTCTTC.

This rearrangement joins TRBV2 to TRBJ1-2; 9 positions agree with TRBD1. The CDR3 consists of 15 residues. Germline assignment: CDR1 SNHLY and CDR2 FYNNEI. The junction had 8 bases not matched to a gene; V was cut back by 2 bases and J by 7 bases. The CDR3 bases are TGTGCCAGCAGTGAATTAGGGGGGACAGGGTCTGGCTACACCTTC. It translates to CASSELGGTGSGYTF.

This chain uses TRBV7-6 with TRBJ2-1; 13 bases are shared with TRBD2. CDR1 SGHVS and CDR2 FNYEAQ come from the germline V gene. V trimming: 2 bases; J trimming: 0 bases; junction bases outside the gene matches: 7. The CDR3 spans 19 residues. CDR3 nucleotides: TGTGCCAGCAGCTTACAAACTAGCGGGGGGGCCTACTCCTACAATGAGCAGTTCTTC. The encoded protein is CASSLQTSGGAYSYNEQFF.

The V and J genes are TRBV25-1 and TRBJ1-1; possible D gene TRBD1, 5 bases. The CDR3 runs to 14 residues. Per germline, CDR1 MGHDK and CDR2 SYGVNS. Trimming shortened V by 4 bases and J by 1 base, and 10 bases separated the two germline ends. The CDR3 DNA reads as TGTGCCAGCAGTGTTACCGACAGGAACACTGAAGCTTTCTTT. It encodes CASSVTDRNTEAFF.

The rearrangement links TRBV11-2 to TRBJ1-4, with 7 bases matching TRBD1. V dropped 4 bases and J dropped 5; count of bases not matched to a gene: 4. The germline V gene encodes CDR1 SGHAT and CDR2 FQNNGV. This CDR3 comprises 14 residues. As DNA, the CDR3 is TGTGCCAGCAGCTGGGACAGTCCGAATGAAAAACTGTTTTTT. It specifies CASSWDSPNEKLFF.

CDR3 protein: CASSLGRGYEQFF. The CDR3 DNA reads TGTGCCAGCAGCTTAGGCAGGGGATATGAGCAGTTCTTC. The chain links TRBV11-3 to TRBJ2-1; maybe TRBD1 (6 bases). Germline-derived CDR1 and CDR2 are SGHNT and YENEEA. The CDR3 extends over 13 amino acids. The V end lost 1 base, the J end lost 8 bases, and 9 bases lay between the germline ends.